This TCR beta chain was profiled in a study of tumor-infiltrating lymphocytes in primary liver carcinoma. Across the whole study: The patients had histopathologically diagnosed primary liver carcinoma, and their disease was treated by surgical resection. Study results and caveats: Bulk, unsorted sampling meant CD4+ and CD8+ repertoires went uncompared.

A few counts support this clonotype. What it binds is unknown. Unsorted whole blood yielded the blood RNA, and germline DNA was also extracted. The investigators made TCR beta cDNA from about 510 ng total RNA, using a constant-region primer. Amplification in three nested multiplex PCR rounds with slightly modified ARM-PCR gave rise to TCR beta libraries. Investigators reported that the first two PCR rounds, at 10 to 11 cycles each, used TRBV1-TRBV30 forward primers with a C-beta reverse primer. TCRdb re-analysed the multiplex PCR reads in MiXCR, keeping a single row per CDR3 protein. Of 300,000 to 350,000 distinct CDR3 sequences detected, about three fifths appear once; the ten largest clones hold approximately 15%. The V gene's germline CDR1 is MNHNS and CDR2 SASEGT. V lost 1 base to trimming and J lost 2 bases, with 7 bases between them. This CDR3 contains 14 residues.

This TCR came from a woman in her twenties or thirties with primary liver carcinoma and hepatitis B virus infection. The genes are TRBV6-1 and TRBJ2-3; the D is unclear. The source material was peripheral blood. The CDR3 region is CASSEGQITDTQYF. The CDR3, as DNA: TGTGCCAGCAGTGAAGGTCAGATCACAGATACGCAGTATTTT.